What follows is one T cell receptor beta chain and its context. These data come from a study of blood T cell repertoires in COVID-19. As for the study in general: In each case, the material was cDNA or gDNA derived from T cells, B-cell-depleted T cells, or PBMCs.

CDR1 and CDR2 (germline): SGHRS, YFSETQ. V lost 3 bases, J lost 1 base, and 5 bases stayed unmatched. CDR3 length: 15 amino acids. In the study's own analysis: The authors estimated nucleated cell counts from reference gene primer amplification. TCRdb's copy holds only in-frame clones and misses some; the assay was immunoSEQ multiplex PCR. V, J and clone size derive from that table, while D and trimming were established from the DNA sequence. The table lists under 150,000 clones, about 90% of them singletons, with 10% to 13% in the top ten. This TCR derives from a man aged 50 or older with active or convalescent COVID-19. The sequencing input was peripheral blood. The chain has TRBV5-1 and TRBJ1-1; 8 bases align to TRBD1. CDR3 bases: TGCGCCAGCAGCTGGCCCGGGACAGGGAACACTGAAGCTTTCTTT. This translates into CASSWPGTGNTEAFF.